One and the same sample provided the 8 T cell receptor beta chains below, sequenced in a study of response to subunit inactivated influenza vaccine. A single record per CDR3 protein comes from TCRdb applying MiXCR to the RT-PCR reads. The sample holds hundreds of thousands of distinct CDR3 sequences, just over 20% seen once. The sample here was PBMCs from blood, taken less than 22 months after vaccination. The source is a man aged 50 to 69 who received an inactivated influenza vaccine.

This clonotype has just a few counts. The chain links TRBV6-2 or TRBV6-3 to TRBJ2-7; no reliable D call. The length of the CDR3 is 13 residues. V dropped 4 bases and J dropped 2 bases, with 9 bases sitting between them. The germline CDR1 and CDR2 sequences are MNHEY and SVGEGT. CDR3 in DNA: TGTGCCAGCAGTTTGTACAACCCCTACGAGCAGTACTTC. This gives the protein CASSLYNPYEQYF.

This clonotype has a handful of counts. The rearrangement links TRBV19 to TRBJ2-3; weak D call: TRBD2 (6 bases). V gave up 9 bases and J gave up 6 bases, with 19 bases separating them. Germline loops: CDR1 LNHDA, CDR2 SQIVND (reference sequence). This CDR3 contains 14 residues. CDR3 sequence reads: CASRPGGMFDTQYF. The CDR3 DNA reads as TGTGCCAGCCGCCCCGGGGGTATGTTCGATACGCAGTATTTT.

This chain links TRBV11-2 with TRBJ2-1; D tentatively reads TRBD1 or TRBD2 (6 bases each). The germline V and J ends were trimmed by 3 bases and 6 bases, with 18 bases remaining between them. CDR1 is SGHAT and CDR2 is FQNNGV in the germline V gene. This CDR3 has 16 residues. As DNA, the CDR3 is TGTGCCAGCAGCTTCGAGGGGGGATACCGGCCCAATGAGCAGTTCTTC. Translation: CASSFEGGYRPNEQFF.

The chain is built from TRBV6-1 and TRBJ1-2, with D hard to call. Trimming left V 6 bases short and J 3 bases short, with 2 bases between. The CDR3 extends over 10 amino acids. Per the germline V gene, CDR1 is MNHNS and CDR2 is SASEGT. Written as DNA, the CDR3 is TGTGCCAGCAGGCACTATGGCTACACCTTC. It encodes CASRHYGYTF.

The chain employs TRBV10-3 and TRBJ1-6; TRBD1 matches 7 bases. The CDR3 is 15 amino acids. Looked up from germline, CDR1 is ENHRY and CDR2 is SYGVKD. The V segment lost 2 bases and the J segment 7 bases; nucleotides outside the gene matches: 5. The CDR3 DNA reads as TGTGCCATCAGTGAGGCGGGGACAGTCAATTCACCCCTCCACTTT. This encodes CAISEAGTVNSPLHF.

The V call is TRBV7-9, the J call TRBJ2-1, with TRBD1 matching over 9 bases. V dropped 5 bases and J dropped 9; count of bases not matched to a gene: 5. There are 13 residues in the CDR3. The germline V gene encodes CDR1 SEHNR and CDR2 FQNEAQ (reference sequence). The CDR3 nucleotides read TGTGCCAGCAGCCACAGGGGGCTGGTTGAGCAGTTCTTC. It codes for CASSHRGLVEQFF.

This clonotype appeared a few times. The V call is TRBV6-5, the J call TRBJ2-5, with no clear D. The CDR3 is 16 residues long. CDR1 and CDR2 from the germline V gene are MNHEY and SVGAGI. Trimming pared 2 bases from V and 1 base from J, leaving 14 bases between. This CDR3 reads CASSYELTGLQETQYF. CDR3 bases: TGTGCCAGCAGTTACGAGTTGACGGGCCTCCAAGAGACCCAGTACTTC.

Only a few counts were recorded for this clonotype. The chain is built from TRBV3-1 and TRBJ1-2; D unclear. Germline CDR1 LGHDT, CDR2 YNNKEL (reference sequence). There are 12 residues in the CDR3. V shed 4 bases and J shed 6 bases, with 9 bases lying between them. CDR3 in DNA: TGTGCCAGCAGCCTACCAAGGGATGGCTACACCTTC. It translates to CASSLPRDGYTF.